One sample yielded the 2 T cell receptor beta chains listed below, sequenced in a study of T cells in Graves' hyperthyroidism and ophthalmopathy. The TCR beta CDR3 regions underwent amplification using RNA transcripts as the source. Primed by the HTBI set, a first-round RT-PCR was run on the TCR CDR3. From the multiplex PCR reads, TCRdb called clonotypes with MiXCR, one entry per CDR3 protein. The repertoire holds 300,000 to 450,000 distinct CDR3 sequences, with about a sixth as singletons. Sequenced input: blood. The receptors derive from a woman in her late teens or twenties with Graves' hyperthyroidism that later progressed to Graves' ophthalmopathy.

This clonotype was observed a few times. J is TRBJ2-7 and V is TRBV4-2; no clear D. V gave up 0 bases and J gave up 2 bases, with 17 bases separating them. The germline V gene encodes CDR1 LGHNA and CDR2 YNFKEQ. CDR3 length: 17 amino acids. CDR3 nucleotide sequence: TGTGCCAGCAGCCAAGATCTGGTCGCTTCACGGGCCTACGAGCAGTACTTC. Encoded protein: CASSQDLVASRAYEQYF.

This clonotype was counted many times. The chain employs TRBV11-3 and TRBJ2-1, with 7 bases that match TRBD2. J was trimmed by 6 bases and V by 2 bases; bases with no gene match: 4. There are 14 residues in the CDR3. Germline V gene sequence: CDR1 SGHNT, CDR2 YENEEA. The CDR3 nucleotides are TGTGCCAGCAGCTTAATGGCGGGAGCCAATGAGCAGTTCTTC. Protein: CASSLMAGANEQFF.